This TCR beta chain emerged from a study of blood T cell repertoires in COVID-19. Across the study: Acute-phase and convalescent COVID-19 samples originated in the United States, Italy and Spain. PBMCs, B-cell-depleted T cells, or T cells provided the cDNA or gDNA that made up the material.

This CDR3 region has 13 residues. Germline-derived CDR1 and CDR2 are SNHLY and FYNNEI. Trimming removed 8 bases at V and 7 bases at J, with 15 bases between. Original data processing: For nucleated cells, counts were estimated from reference gene primer amplification. Profiling relied on immunoSEQ multiplex PCR, and the TCRdb table lists in-frame clones only, not all of them. V, J and clone size are taken as reported in that table, and D and trimming were inferred from the DNA itself. The sample includes under 200,000 clones, 80% to 90% of them seen just once. Followed over time, Seattle patients had been enrolled while infection was active.

The genes are TRBV2 and TRBJ1-5, with a possible D match to TRBD1 (5 bases). This sequence was found in a woman in her fifties or sixties with COVID-19, enrolled during active disease. The sequencing input was peripheral blood. This CDR3 reads CASGLGGQQPQHF. The DNA for the CDR3 is TGTGCCAGCGGTTTGGGGGGTCAACAGCCCCAGCATTTT. The full variable domain, its missing parts supplied by reference TRBV2 and TRBJ1-5, is EPEVTQTPSHQVTQMGQEVILRCVPISNHLYFYWYRQILGQKVEFLVSFYNNEISEKSEIFDDQFSVERPDGSNFTLKIRSTKLEDSAMYFCASGLGGQQPQHFGDGTRLSIL.